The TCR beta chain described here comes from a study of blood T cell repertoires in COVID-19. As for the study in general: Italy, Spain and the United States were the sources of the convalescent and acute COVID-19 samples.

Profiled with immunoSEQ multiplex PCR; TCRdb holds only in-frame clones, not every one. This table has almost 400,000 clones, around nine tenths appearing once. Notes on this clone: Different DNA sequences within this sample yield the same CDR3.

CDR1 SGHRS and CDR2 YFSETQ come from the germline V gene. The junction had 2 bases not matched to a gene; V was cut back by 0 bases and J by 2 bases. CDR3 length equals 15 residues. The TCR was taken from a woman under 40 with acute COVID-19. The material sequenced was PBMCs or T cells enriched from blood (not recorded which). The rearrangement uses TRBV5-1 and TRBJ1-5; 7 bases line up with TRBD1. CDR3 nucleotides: TGCGCCAGCAGCTTGGGAACAGGGGGCAATCAGCCCCAGCATTTT. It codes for CASSLGTGGNQPQHF. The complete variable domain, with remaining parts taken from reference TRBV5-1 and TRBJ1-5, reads KAGVTQTPRYLIKTRGQQVTLSCSPISGHRSVSWYQQTPGQGLQFLFEYFSETQRNKGNFPGRFSGRQFSNSRSEMNVSTLELGDSALYLCASSLGTGGNQPQHFGDGTRLSIL.